Following are 20 T cell receptor beta chains from one sample sequenced in a study of T-cell reconstitution after alpha-beta-depleted transplantation in children. During its preparation, the TCRbeta library received unique molecular identifiers. TCRdb processed the PCR reads anew with MiXCR; each CDR3 protein has one entry. The table records 250,000 to 400,000 distinct CDR3 sequences, roughly 25% of them present only once. The starting material was PBMCs, mostly from graft donor cells, obtained 180 days after TCRalphabeta/CD19-depleted stem cell transplant. The receptor set was obtained from a male patient between 5 and 17 years old who had a stem cell transplant for acute lymphoblastic leukemia, so the T cells may come from the graft donor.

The chain couples TRBV7-9 to TRBJ2-3; 7 nucleotides align to TRBD1. CDR1 SEHNR and CDR2 FQNEAQ come from the germline V gene (reference sequence). Losses at the gene ends were 3 bases for V and 0 bases for J; bases not matched to a gene: 6. The CDR3 length is 16 residues. The CDR3: CASSFPGQLSTDTQYF. The CDR3 bases are TGTGCCAGCAGCTTTCCGGGACAGCTCAGCACAGATACGCAGTATTTT. The complete variable domain, with remaining parts taken from reference TRBV7-9 and TRBJ2-3, reads DTGVSQNPRHKITKRGQNVTFRCDPISEHNRLYWYRQTLGQGPEFLTYFQNEAQLEKSRLLSDRFSAERPKGSFSTLEIQRTEQGDSAMYLCASSFPGQLSTDTQYFGPGTRLTVL.

The table lists this clonotype with many counts. The V and J genes are TRBV6-5 and TRBJ2-5; 11 nucleotides match TRBD2. V was clipped by 2 bases and J by 2 bases; unmatched bases: 13. CDR3 length equals 19 residues. Germline V lookup: CDR1 MNHEY, CDR2 SVGAGI. CDR3 amino acids: CASSYRSGTSGYIQETQYF. DNA for the CDR3: TGTGCCAGCAGTTACCGATCCGGGACTAGCGGATATATACAAGAGACCCAGTACTTC.

This clonotype was seen repeatedly, ten times or more. The J gene is TRBJ2-7, the V gene TRBV29-1; 9 positions match TRBD1. From germline, CDR1 is SQVTM and CDR2 ANQGSEA. CDR3 length: 14 amino acids. The J segment lost 3 bases and the V segment lost 7 bases, leaving 10 bases of the junction unmatched. In DNA form, the CDR3 reads TGCAGCGGCAGCCAAGTGGGACAGGGCTACGAGCAGTACTTC. Translated, it gives CSGSQVGQGYEQYF.

This clonotype appeared a few times. The V call is TRBV5-1, the J call TRBJ1-1; D gene ambiguous. This CDR3 has 16 residues. The V gene's germline CDR1 is SGHRS and CDR2 YFSETQ. Trimming removed 1 base at V and 2 bases at J, with 15 bases between. For the CDR3, the DNA is TGCGCCAGCAGCTTGCAGAGGGCGATAGGTAACACTGAAGCTTTCTTT. It codes for CASSLQRAIGNTEAFF.

This sequence joins TRBV6-1 and TRBJ1-1, with TRBD1 identical over 9 bases. This CDR3 contains 15 residues. V lost 2 bases, J lost 3 bases, and 4 bases stayed unmatched. Germline loops: CDR1 MNHNS, CDR2 SASEGT. The CDR3 sequence: CASSEPRTGDTEAFF. Here the CDR3 DNA reads TGTGCCAGCAGTGAACCGAGGACAGGGGACACTGAAGCTTTCTTT.

In its sample, this clonotype was seen a few times. The CDR3 sequence is CASSVEGRMADTQYF. The CDR3 bases are TGTGCCAGCAGCGTAGAGGGACGTATGGCAGATACGCAGTATTTT. The chain carries TRBV9 and TRBJ2-3, with D perhaps given as TRBD1 or TRBD2 (5 bases each). This CDR3 region has 15 residues. Trimming took 0 bases from V and 4 from J, leaving 12 bases between them. The germline V gene encodes CDR1 SGDLS and CDR2 YYNGEE.

V gene TRBV7-3 combines with J gene TRBJ2-7; 8 nucleotides match TRBD2. The CDR3 is 15 residues long. Germline CDR1 SGHTA, CDR2 FQGTGA. With V trimmed by 5 bases and J by 3 bases, 9 bases remained unmatched. As DNA, the CDR3 is TGTGCCAGCAGCCCAGCGGGGGCTTCCAGCTACGAGCAGTACTTC. This codes for CASSPAGASSYEQYF.

The CDR3 DNA reads TGCAGTGCTGGGACTAGCGGGAGAGGCTCCTACGAGCAGTACTTC. Amino acids: CSAGTSGRGSYEQYF. V usage is TRBV20-1 and J usage is TRBJ2-7, with 14 bases matching TRBD2. Germline V lookup: CDR1 DFQATT, CDR2 SNEGSKA (reference sequence). The CDR3 totals 15 residues. J gave up 0 bases and V 5 bases, and 3 bases lay outside the gene matches.

This clonotype has a handful of counts. The rearrangement links TRBV6-5 to TRBJ1-2; D unresolved. CDR1 is MNHEY and CDR2 is SVGAGI in the germline V gene. This CDR3 contains 16 residues. The germline V and J ends were trimmed by 0 bases and 4 bases, with 15 bases remaining between them. CDR3 amino acids: CASSYSRAGSGYGYTF. As DNA, the CDR3 is TGTGCCAGCAGTTACTCGAGGGCGGGCAGTGGCTATGGCTACACCTTC.

This clonotype was counted between two and nine times. The chain has TRBV20-1 and TRBJ2-7, with 8 bases fitting TRBD2. The CDR3 contains 14 residues. From germline, CDR1 is DFQATT and CDR2 SNEGSKA (reference sequence). Unmatched junction bases numbered 5, after V lost 3 bases and J lost 1 base. The CDR3 DNA reads TGCAGTGCTAGGGCCGGGACTAGATCCTACGAGCAGTACTTC. Protein product: CSARAGTRSYEQYF.

This clonotype appeared a few times. The chain uses TRBV10-1 and TRBJ2-1, with 15 bases matching TRBD2. This CDR3 is built from 13 residues. Germline V gene sequence: CDR1 WNHNN, CDR2 SYGVQD (reference sequence). V dropped 10 bases and J dropped 7; count of bases not matched to a gene: 2. CDR3: CATGLAGGNEQFF. DNA for the CDR3: TGCGCCACCGGACTAGCGGGAGGGAATGAGCAGTTCTTC.

The rearrangement joins TRBV12-3 or TRBV12-4 to TRBJ1-1; tentatively, D is TRBD1 (5 bases). CDR3 size: 15 residues. V lost 1 base, J lost 1 base, and 10 bases lay in between. The CDR3 nucleotides read TGTGCCAGCAGTTTAGGGCAGGGAGGGAACACTGAAGCTTTCTTT. Translating gives CASSLGQGGNTEAFF.

The table lists this clonotype with a few counts. The rearrangement links TRBV5-1 to TRBJ2-7, with a possible D match to TRBD1 (7 bases). CDR1 is SGHRS and CDR2 is YFSETQ in the germline V gene. This CDR3 has 17 amino acids. Trimming left V 2 bases short and J 1 base short, with 19 bases between. CDR3 nucleotide sequence: TGCGCCAGCAGCTTTTTCCACAGGGGAGGTGGTTCCTACGAGCAGTACTTC. Translated, it gives CASSFFHRGGGSYEQYF.

The chain recombines TRBV4-1 with TRBJ2-3; weak D call: TRBD1 (6 bases). V lost 0 bases to trimming and J lost 0 bases, with 16 bases between them. This CDR3 contains 18 residues. Germline V gene sequence: CDR1 MGHRA, CDR2 YSYEKL. The CDR3 nucleotides are TGCGCCAGCAGCCAAGATCGCAAGACAGGTCTAAGCACAGATACGCAGTATTTT. Protein: CASSQDRKTGLSTDTQYF.

The gene calls are TRBV7-9 and TRBJ1-5; TRBD1 matches at 9 bases. V lost 2 bases and J lost 3; bases outside the gene matches: 8. The CDR3 covers 17 residues. The germline V gene encodes CDR1 SEHNR and CDR2 FQNEAQ (reference sequence). DNA for the CDR3: TGTGCCAGCAGCTTAAAGCCTACAGGGGGCATCAATCAGCCCCAGCATTTT. Translation: CASSLKPTGGINQPQHF.

Only a few counts were recorded for this clonotype. The rearrangement joins TRBV25-1 to TRBJ2-7, with 7 bases fitting TRBD2. The V gene end was trimmed by 1 base and the J gene end by 4 bases; junction bases not matched to a gene: 4. Germline V gene sequence: CDR1 MGHDK, CDR2 SYGVNS. The CDR3 totals 14 residues. CDR3 in DNA: TGTGCCAGCAGTGAATTCAGGGAGGGGTACGAGCAGTACTTC. As protein: CASSEFREGYEQYF.

The chain uses TRBV5-6 and TRBJ2-3; 11 bases line up with TRBD2. The CDR3 length is 17 residues. In germline, CDR1 is SGHDT, CDR2 YYEEEE. Germline trimming cut 2 bases from V and 6 bases from J; bases unmatched to any gene: 11. The CDR3 here is CASSFFGTSGFGDTQYF. CDR3 DNA sequence: TGTGCCAGCAGCTTCTTTGGGACTAGCGGTTTTGGGGATACGCAGTATTTT.

This clonotype was counted a few times. CDR3 loop: CASSVGWDNTGELFF. CDR3 in DNA: TGTGCCAGCAGCGTCGGGTGGGATAACACCGGGGAGCTGTTTTTT. This chain links TRBV9 with TRBJ2-2; D unclear. The V end was cut by 2 bases, the J end by 2 bases, with 10 bases between. The CDR3 extends over 15 amino acids. The germline V gene has CDR1 SGDLS and CDR2 YYNGEE.

V is TRBV19 and J is TRBJ2-4; 13 bases fit TRBD2. Germline V gene data show CDR1 as LNHDA and CDR2 as SQIVND (reference sequence). With 3 bases clipped from V and 0 bases from J, the junction kept 8 bases outside the gene matches. The CDR3 length is 19 residues. This chain's CDR3 is CASSMSGTSGILAKNIQYF. CDR3 nucleotides: TGTGCCAGTAGTATGTCCGGGACTAGCGGGATCCTAGCCAAAAACATTCAGTACTTC.

V gene TRBV12-3 or TRBV12-4 combines with J gene TRBJ2-7; D is unclear. V dropped 6 bases and J dropped 0 bases, with 12 bases sitting between them. The CDR3 sequence is 14 residues long. The DNA of the CDR3 is TGTGCCAGCAGGAGACAAGAGATCTCCTACGAGCAGTACTTC. Residues: CASRRQEISYEQYF.